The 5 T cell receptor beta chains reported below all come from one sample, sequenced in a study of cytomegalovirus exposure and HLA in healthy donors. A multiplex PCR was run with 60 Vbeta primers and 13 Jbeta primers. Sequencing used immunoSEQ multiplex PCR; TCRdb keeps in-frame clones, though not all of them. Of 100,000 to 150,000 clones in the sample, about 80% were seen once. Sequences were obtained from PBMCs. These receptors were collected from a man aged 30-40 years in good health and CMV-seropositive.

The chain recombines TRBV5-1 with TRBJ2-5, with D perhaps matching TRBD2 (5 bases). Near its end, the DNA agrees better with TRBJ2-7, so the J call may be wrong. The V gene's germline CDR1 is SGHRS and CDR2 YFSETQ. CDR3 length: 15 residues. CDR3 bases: TGCGCCAGCAGCTTGGAATCGGGGTTCTCCTACGAGCAGTACTTC. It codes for CASSLESGFSYEQYF.

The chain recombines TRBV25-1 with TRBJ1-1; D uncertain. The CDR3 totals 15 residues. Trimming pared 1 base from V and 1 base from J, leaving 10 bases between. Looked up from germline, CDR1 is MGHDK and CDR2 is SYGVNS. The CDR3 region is CASSESAGPNTEAFF. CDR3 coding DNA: TGTGCCAGCAGTGAATCGGCAGGTCCGAACACTGAAGCTTTCTTT.

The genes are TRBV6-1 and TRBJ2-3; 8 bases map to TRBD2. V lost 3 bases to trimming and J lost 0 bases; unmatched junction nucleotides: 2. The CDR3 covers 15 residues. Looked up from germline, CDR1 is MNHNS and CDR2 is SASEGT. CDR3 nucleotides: TGTGCCAGCAGTGACAAGCGGGGGAGCACAGATACGCAGTATTTT. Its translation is CASSDKRGSTDTQYF.

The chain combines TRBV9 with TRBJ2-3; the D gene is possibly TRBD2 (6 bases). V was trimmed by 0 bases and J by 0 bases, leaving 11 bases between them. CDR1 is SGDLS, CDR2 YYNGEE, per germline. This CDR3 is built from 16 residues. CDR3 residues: CASSVVDGGSTDTQYF. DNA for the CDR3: TGTGCCAGCAGCGTAGTAGACGGGGGAAGCACAGATACGCAGTATTTT. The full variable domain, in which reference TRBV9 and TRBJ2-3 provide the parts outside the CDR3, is DSGVTQTPKHLITATGQRVTLRCSPRSGDLSVYWYQQSLDQGLQFLIQYYNGEERAKGNILERFSAQQFPDLHSELNLSSLELGDSALYFCASSVVDGGSTDTQYFGPGTRLTVL.

The CDR3 sequence is CASSPSGGQGFTSNYGYTF. The CDR3 nucleotides are TGTGCCAGCAGCCCCTCGGGGGGCCAGGGGTTTACGTCTAACTATGGCTACACCTTC. This chain connects TRBV5-5 to TRBJ1-2, with D possibly matching TRBD1 (6 bases). With 4 bases removed from V and 0 bases from J, the gap between germline ends came to 25 bases. Germline values: CDR1 SGHKS, CDR2 YYEKEE (reference sequence). CDR3 length: 19 residues.